This note documents a single T cell receptor beta chain sequence. Documented treatment: roughly 20 received Ad26.COV2.S at low or high dose, single or two shots; five or six received placebo; per-sample allocation not given. All samples were drawn on day 63, counting from the first vaccine or placebo injection. Generated by immunoSEQ multiplex PCR, the TCRdb table keeps only in-frame clones and is missing some. This table has roughly 400,000 clones, around 92% appearing once. The record originates from a study of Ad26.COV2.S vaccination and SARS-CoV-2 variants. Trimming removed 2 bases at V and 5 bases at J, with 12 bases between. CDR1 is ENHRY, CDR2 SYGVKD, per germline. The CDR3 extends over 15 amino acids.

The sequencing used peripheral blood, collected in a trial of Ad26.COV2.S vaccine versus placebo. This chain joins TRBV10-3 and TRBJ2-2; tentatively, D is TRBD2 (6 bases). The clonotype comes from a person aged 18-65 years who received the Ad26.COV2.S COVID-19 vaccine or a placebo. CDR3 loop: CAISEPVAGTGELFF. CDR3 sequence (DNA): TGTGCCATCAGTGAGCCGGTGGCGGGGACCGGGGAGCTGTTTTTT.